A selection of T cell receptor beta chains follows, all from one sample in a study of T cell responses to AZD1222 COVID-19 vaccine. Method: immunoSEQ multiplex PCR; TCRdb's copy keeps in-frame clones and lacks some. The sample has some 150,000 clones, roughly 85% seen once. Specimen: peripheral blood, collected 28 days after the second dose of the MenACWY control vaccine. Receptors originate from an adult who received the MenACWY meningococcal vaccine as a control. CDR3s include the opening cysteine and the closing phenylalanine or tryptophan. A D gene is named only where the DNA matches it firmly. Size is stated for part of the rows, as once, few or many counts, or as a class when the clone is expanded.

>NA|NA|TRBV6-6|TRBJ2-2
CASSQATGELFF
TGTGCCAGCTCCCAGGCCACCGGGGAGCTGTTTTTT
>NA|NA|TRBV14|TRBJ2-3
CASSQVTDTQYF
TGTGCCAGCAGCCAAGTCACAGATACGCAGTATTTT
>TRBD2|NA|TRBV6-2/TRBV6-3|TRBJ2-5
CASSRPGGETQYF
TGTGCCAGCAGCCGCCCCGGGGGGGAGACCCAGTACTTC
>TRBD1|NA|TRBV5-8|TRBJ1-6
CASSVQGFSSPLHF
TGTGCCAGCAGCGTACAGGGGTTTTCATCACCCCTCCACTTT
>NA|NA|TRBV29-1|TRBJ2-7
CSVEDIEGHEQYF
TGCAGCGTTGAAGATATAGAGGGCCACGAGCAGTACTTC
>NA|NA|TRBV4-1|TRBJ1-1
CASRWGENTEAFF
TGCGCCAGCAGGTGGGGGGAGAACACTGAAGCTTTCTTT
>NA|NA|TRBV7-9|TRBJ2-1
CASGDNEQFF
TGTGCCAGCGGTGACAATGAGCAGTTCTTC
>TRBD2|NA|TRBV7-7|TRBJ2-1
CASSLGLAGGGNEQFF
TGTGCTAGCAGCCTCGGACTAGCGGGAGGGGGGAATGAGCAGTTCTTC
>TRBD1|NA|TRBV5-1|TRBJ2-4
CASSPGTEANIQYF
TGCGCCAGCAGCCCCGGGACAGAAGCAAACATTCAGTACTTC
>NA|few|TRBV11-2|TRBJ1-3
CASSFGDGGNTIYF
TGTGCCAGCAGCTTTGGGGACGGGGGAAACACCATATATTTT
>TRBD1|few|TRBV7-2|TRBJ1-2
CASSPGTGGSYGYTF
TGTGCCAGCAGCCCTGGGACAGGGGGGAGCTATGGCTACACCTTC
>NA|few|TRBV5-1|TRBJ1-3
CASSLLDNRNSGNTIYF
TGCGCCAGCAGCTTGCTGGACAATAGAAACTCTGGAAACACCATATATTTT